Below, 8 T cell receptor beta chains from the same sample are listed, as sequenced in a study of human T cells and chemical hapten exposure. As for time point: patch test 1, 2 weeks after DPC sensitization. Treatment: therapeutic diphenylcyclopropenone sensitization with weekly scalp DPC. In TCRdb, the RACE reads were re-called with MiXCR into one record per CDR3 protein. This table holds under 450,000 distinct CDR3 sequences, around 5% found once. The sample consisted of whole blood, taken in connection with sensitization to the hapten diphenylcyclopropenone (DPC). Every receptor here comes from a woman aged 50 to 65 with alopecia areata. Some clones in this sample may be carry-over from other donors' samples.

In this sample, this clonotype turned up many times. V gene TRBV7-2 combines with J gene TRBJ2-2; 7 bases line up with TRBD2. CDR3 length: 15 residues. Trimming at V came to 5 bases and at J to 0 bases, leaving 3 bases not matched to a gene. Germline lookup yields CDR1 SGHTA and CDR2 FQGNSA. The CDR3 sequence: CASSHGTTNTGELFF. The CDR3 DNA sequence: TGTGCCAGCAGCCATGGGACTACGAACACCGGGGAGCTGTTTTTT.

Ten or more counts support this clonotype. The chain carries TRBV7-2 and TRBJ2-1; D may be TRBD1 (5 bases). The CDR3 has 13 amino acids. V was cut by 4 bases and J by 7 bases, with 11 bases left in between. Germline V gives CDR1 SGHTA, CDR2 FQGNSA. Here the CDR3 reads CASSWAGLNEQFF. CDR3 nucleotides: TGTGCCAGCAGCTGGGCAGGGTTGAATGAGCAGTTCTTC.

The chain recombines TRBV20-1 with TRBJ2-3; no clear D. CDR3 length: 10 amino acids. V lost 6 bases and J 6 bases, leaving 7 bases between the germline ends. The germline V gene has CDR1 DFQATT and CDR2 SNEGSKA (reference sequence). In DNA form, the CDR3 reads TGCAGTGCCACAGAGGATACGCAGTATTTT. It translates to CSATEDTQYF.

The table lists this clonotype with many counts. The rearrangement links TRBV15 to TRBJ1-6, with 7 bases identical to TRBD1. Germline V gene data show CDR1 as LNHNV and CDR2 as YYDKDF (reference sequence). The trim removed 0 bases at V and 9 bases at J, leaving 8 bases unmatched. The CDR3 is made up of 16 amino acids. CDR3 DNA: TGTGCCACCAGCAGAGATTTCGGACAGGAAAGTTCACCCCTCCACTTT. Translation: CATSRDFGQESSPLHF.

In its sample, this clonotype was seen many times. The DNA for the CDR3 is TGTGCCAGCAGTTTGGGGGCACGTACTGAAGCTTTCTTT. Its translation: CASSLGARTEAFF. The rearrangement joins TRBV12-3 or TRBV12-4 to TRBJ1-1; tentatively, D is TRBD1 (6 bases). V lost 3 bases, J lost 5 bases, and 10 bases lay in between. This CDR3 is built from 13 residues.

By share, this clonotype ranks as medium-sized. The chain is built from TRBV5-1 and TRBJ1-1, with D hard to call. The CDR3 consists of 15 residues. Per germline, CDR1 SGHRS and CDR2 YFSETQ. V lost 1 base, J lost 1 base, and 11 bases lay in between. The CDR3 spells CASSLFAPANTEAFF. In DNA, the CDR3 is TGCGCCAGCAGCTTGTTCGCCCCGGCGAACACTGAAGCTTTCTTT.

This clonotype was observed many times. V usage is TRBV6-5 and J usage is TRBJ2-3; no reliable D call. CDR1 is MNHEY and CDR2 is SVGAGI in the germline V gene. This CDR3 is built from 15 residues. Between the trimmed V and J ends, which lost 10 bases and 4 bases, there was a span of 21 bases. The CDR3 sequence: CATRFGSELADTQYF. The CDR3 nucleotides read TGTGCCACCCGGTTCGGCTCCGAGTTAGCAGATACGCAGTATTTT.

This clonotype was found many times. The chain links TRBV6-5 to TRBJ2-5, with D unresolved. This CDR3 is built from 15 residues. The V end lost 2 bases, the J end lost 1 base, and 11 bases lay between the germline ends. Germline loops: CDR1 MNHEY, CDR2 SVGAGI. The CDR3 DNA sequence: TGTGCCAGCAGTTACGGCCTAGGAACCCAAGAGACCCAGTACTTC. Its protein product is CASSYGLGTQETQYF.